Below are 25 T cell receptor beta chains sequenced from a single sample in a study of OX40 agonist ivuxolimab in advanced cancers. The method was immunoSEQ multiplex PCR; TCRdb's version includes in-frame clones alone and lacks a portion of them. The data contain 85,000 to 100,000 clones, about 89% of them singletons. Sequenced here: CD4+ or CD8+ T cells sorted from blood, sampled in a trial of the OX40 agonist ivuxolimab. The receptors shown here come from an adult with an advanced solid tumor such as melanoma, head and neck, liver or kidney cancer.

The chain uses TRBV28 and TRBJ1-1; D might be TRBD1 (6 bases). The CDR3 totals 14 residues. V was trimmed by 2 bases and J by 1 base, leaving 8 bases between them. In germline, CDR1 is MDHEN, CDR2 SYDVKM. The CDR3 nucleotides read TGTGCCAGCAGTTTAGGCAGGGGGAACACTGAAGCTTTCTTT. Translating gives CASSLGRGNTEAFF.

CDR3 region: CSARQGEAAFF. CDR3 nucleotide sequence: TGCAGCGCCCGGCAGGGGGAGGCAGCTTTCTTT. The chain couples TRBV29-1 to TRBJ1-1, with 7 bases aligning to TRBD1. This CDR3 has 11 residues. The germline V gene encodes CDR1 SQVTM and CDR2 ANQGSEA. The V segment lost 7 bases and the J segment 10 bases; nucleotides outside the gene matches: 9.

CDR3 in DNA: TGCAGTGAGTGGGGCCCATATGGCTACACCTTC. This gives the protein CSEWGPYGYTF. V usage is TRBV20-1 and J usage is TRBJ1-2, with D possibly matching TRBD1 (5 bases). The CDR3 extends over 11 amino acids. V was pared by 7 bases and J by 5 bases, with 11 bases between. Germline V gene sequence: CDR1 DFQATT, CDR2 SNEGSKA (reference sequence).

V gene TRBV30 combines with J gene TRBJ2-5; D is unclear. Trimming took off 4 bases at V and 5 bases at J, with 11 bases between the two ends. The CDR3 loop spans 12 amino acids. The germline V gene encodes CDR1 GTSNPN and CDR2 SVGIG (reference sequence). CDR3 in DNA: TGTGCCTGGACGAAAACTTGGGAGACCCAGTACTTC. It translates to CAWTKTWETQYF.

The chain recombines TRBV19 with TRBJ2-1; 12 bases are a match to TRBD2. The V gene end was trimmed by 1 base and the J gene end by 4 bases; junction bases not matched to a gene: 5. Germline V gene data show CDR1 as LNHDA and CDR2 as SQIVND (reference sequence). The CDR3 spans 17 residues. The CDR3 loop is CASSIGRLAGEYNEQFF. The DNA for the CDR3 is TGTGCCAGTAGTATAGGCAGACTAGCGGGGGAATACAATGAGCAGTTCTTC.

This clone was counted only a few times. This rearrangement joins TRBV7-2 to TRBJ1-1; D is unclear. Trimming left V 3 bases short and J 5 bases short, with 10 bases between. Germline CDR1 is SGHTA and CDR2 is FQGNSA. This CDR3 has 13 amino acids. As DNA, the CDR3 is TGTGCCAGCAGCTTGGGATATGGGACTGAAGCTTTCTTT. Protein: CASSLGYGTEAFF.

The chain uses TRBV7-3 and TRBJ1-1; 8 bases match TRBD1. V gave up 5 bases and J gave up 3 bases; unmatched junction bases: 2. The CDR3 totals 13 residues. Germline CDR1 reads SGHTA; CDR2 reads FQGTGA. The CDR3 nucleotides are TGTGCCAGCAGCACGACAGGGGACACTGAAGCTTTCTTT. Its translation is CASSTTGDTEAFF.

The rearrangement joins TRBV28 to TRBJ1-1; the match to TRBD1 covers 9 bases. The CDR3 extends over 15 amino acids. V shed 10 bases, J shed 13 bases, and the junction held 22 bases outside the gene matches. Germline CDR1 and CDR2: MDHEN and SYDVKM. The CDR3 reads CATSLFTGTGTGFFF. The CDR3 bases are TGTGCCACCTCCCTCTTCACCGGGACAGGGACGGGATTTTTCTTT. Looking up the rest from reference TRBV28 and TRBJ1-1 gives the full variable domain: DVKVTQSSRYLVKRTGEKVFLECVQDMDHENMFWYRQDPGLGLRLIYFSYDVKMKEKGDIPEGYSVSREKKERFSLILESASTNQTSMYLCATSLFTGTGTGFFFGQGTRLTVV.

V gene TRBV7-2 combines with J gene TRBJ1-2; D is perhaps TRBD1 (5 bases). The CDR3 covers 14 residues. V was trimmed by 5 bases and J by 0 bases, leaving 10 bases between them. The V gene's germline CDR1 is SGHTA and CDR2 FQGNSA. The CDR3 coding sequence is TGTGCCAGCAGCGCCGACAGCACTAACTATGGCTACACCTTC. It codes for CASSADSTNYGYTF.

The J gene is TRBJ1-1, the V gene TRBV19; D might be TRBD1 (5 bases). The CDR3 is 13 amino acids. Germline assignment: CDR1 LNHDA and CDR2 SQIVND (reference sequence). The V end lost 2 bases, the J end lost 3 bases, and 7 bases lay between the germline ends. The CDR3 region has the DNA TGTGCCAGTAGTATATCCAGGGACACTGAAGCTTTCTTT. It yields the protein CASSISRDTEAFF. Using reference TRBV19 and TRBJ1-1 for the parts outside the CDR3, the full variable domain is DGGITQSPKYLFRKEGQNVTLSCEQNLNHDAMYWYRQDPGQGLRLIYYSQIVNDFQKGDIAEGYSVSREKKESFPLTVTSAQKNPTAFYLCASSISRDTEAFFGQGTRLTVV.

The V and J genes are TRBV6-4 and TRBJ2-1; 10 nucleotides align to TRBD2. The V and J ends lost 4 bases and 2 bases, in that order; junction bases with no gene match: 2. Germline CDR1 MRHNA, CDR2 SNTAGT. CDR3 length: 15 amino acids. CDR3 sequence: CASSGLAGAYNEQFF. DNA of the CDR3: TGTGCCAGCAGTGGGCTAGCGGGAGCCTACAATGAGCAGTTCTTC.

The rearrangement uses TRBV20-1 and TRBJ2-5; 8 bases fit TRBD2. Germline CDR1 reads DFQATT; CDR2 reads SNEGSKA (reference sequence). V trimming: 7 bases; J trimming: 6 bases; junction bases outside the gene matches: 4. The CDR3 is made up of 11 amino acids. CDR3: CSDGGVQTQYF. The CDR3, as DNA: TGCAGTGACGGGGGGGTGCAGACCCAGTACTTC.

This sequence joins TRBV29-1 and TRBJ2-7; 9 bases are shared with TRBD2. The V gene's germline CDR1 is SQVTM and CDR2 ANQGSEA. CDR3 length equals 12 residues. V dropped 6 bases and J dropped 3; count of bases not matched to a gene: 3. The CDR3 spells CSVTTSGYEQYV. In DNA form, the CDR3 reads TGCAGCGTGACGACTAGCGGCTACGAGCAGTACGTC.

The V and J genes are TRBV7-2 and TRBJ2-5; 9 bases agree with TRBD1. Per germline, CDR1 SGHTA and CDR2 FQGNSA. The CDR3 has 14 amino acids. The V gene end was trimmed by 5 bases and the J gene end by 5 bases; junction bases not matched to a gene: 6. Written as DNA, the CDR3 is TGTGCCAGCAGCCCCGGGACAGGGATCGAGACCCAGTACTTC. It yields the protein CASSPGTGIETQYF.

V gene TRBV2 combines with J gene TRBJ2-5, with 8 positions matching TRBD2. The ends lost 4 bases at V and 4 bases at J; junction bases unmatched: 2. The CDR3 runs 13 residues. The V gene's germline CDR1 is SNHLY and CDR2 FYNNEI. The CDR3 DNA sequence: TGTGCCAGCAGTGCGGGACTAGTAGAGACCCAGTACTTC. Translated, it gives CASSAGLVETQYF. Full variable domain (missing parts from reference TRBV2 and TRBJ2-5): EPEVTQTPSHQVTQMGQEVILRCVPISNHLYFYWYRQILGQKVEFLVSFYNNEISEKSEIFDDQFSVERPDGSNFTLKIRSTKLEDSAMYFCASSAGLVETQYFGPGTRLLVL.

This chain links TRBV5-1 with TRBJ2-2; the D gene is possibly TRBD2 (6 bases). V was clipped by 0 bases and J by 4 bases, with 10 bases between them. Per the germline V gene, CDR1 is SGHRS and CDR2 is YFSETQ. This CDR3 spans 15 amino acids. The CDR3 region has the DNA TGCGCCAGCAGCTTGGAACTAGCCTCCACCGGGGAGCTGTTTTTT. This sequence encodes CASSLELASTGELFF.

The chain couples TRBV6-5 to TRBJ2-1; D is unresolved. CDR3 length equals 15 residues. Germline V gene sequence: CDR1 MNHEY, CDR2 SVGAGI. The V and J ends lost 7 bases and 2 bases respectively, with 15 bases between them. The CDR3 region has the DNA TGTGCCAGCACCCTATCGGTGGTGACCTACAATGAGCAGTTCTTC. Translating it yields CASTLSVVTYNEQFF.

The chain joins TRBV5-6 to TRBJ2-7; D unclear. Trimming removed 2 bases at V and 5 bases at J, with 17 bases between. This CDR3 has 15 residues. The germline V gene encodes CDR1 SGHDT and CDR2 YYEEEE. The CDR3 nucleotides are TGTGCCAGCAGCTTTTTTCAACGGACGGGCGACGAGCAGTACTTC. This encodes CASSFFQRTGDEQYF.

The chain carries TRBV28 and TRBJ1-4; D is unresolved. This CDR3 spans 14 amino acids. Germline V lookup: CDR1 MDHEN, CDR2 SYDVKM. Deletions cut 6 bases from V and 0 bases from J, with 8 bases between. CDR3 residues: CASSSHATNEKLFF. CDR3 coding DNA: TGTGCCAGCAGCTCACACGCAACTAATGAAAAACTGTTTTTT.

This chain links TRBV19 with TRBJ1-3; no firm D call. The CDR3 has 16 amino acids. Trimming cost V 1 base and J 2 bases, with 12 bases left between them. CDR1 LNHDA and CDR2 SQIVND come from the germline V gene (reference sequence). CDR3 in DNA: TGTGCCAGTAGTATAGGTCTCCAAACTACTGGAAACACCATATATTTT. Protein sequence: CASSIGLQTTGNTIYF.

The rearrangement uses TRBV9 and TRBJ2-3; 8 bases map to TRBD1. The germline CDR1 and CDR2 sequences are SGDLS and YYNGEE. The junction had 6 bases not matched to a gene; V was cut back by 0 bases and J by 6 bases. The CDR3 runs to 15 residues. CDR3 region: CASSVGQGARDTQYF. CDR3 DNA: TGTGCCAGCAGCGTAGGGCAGGGGGCAAGGGATACGCAGTATTTT.

This chain connects TRBV7-9 to TRBJ2-2; D may be TRBD2 (6 bases). CDR3 length: 14 amino acids. Germline lookup yields CDR1 SEHNR and CDR2 FQNEAQ (reference sequence). V gave up 5 bases and J gave up 8 bases, with 15 bases separating them. CDR3 DNA: TGTGCCAGCAGCCAGCCCGCGGGGACGGGGGAGCTGTTTTTT. Translated: CASSQPAGTGELFF.

This clone was picked up a small number of times. The genes are TRBV27 and TRBJ1-5; D is uncertain. The germline gives CDR1 MNHEY, CDR2 SMNVEV (reference sequence). Trimming left V 2 bases short and J 1 base short, with 9 bases between. This CDR3 has 15 amino acids. DNA for the CDR3: TGTGCCAGCAGTTTAGGTGCGGGGAGCAATCAGCCCCAGCATTTT. It specifies CASSLGAGSNQPQHF.

The chain couples TRBV5-1 to TRBJ2-7; D possibly matches TRBD1 or TRBD2 (5 bases each). Germline V gives CDR1 SGHRS, CDR2 YFSETQ. The CDR3 totals 15 residues. V shed 0 bases and J shed 6 bases, with 16 bases lying between them. The CDR3 DNA is TGCGCCAGCAGCTTGGCCGAGGGGAGACTTGGCGAGCAGTACTTC. Its translation: CASSLAEGRLGEQYF.

The chain employs TRBV9 and TRBJ1-2; D is unresolved. This CDR3 spans 13 amino acids. The V and J ends lost 3 bases and 3 bases respectively, with 9 bases between them. CDR1 is SGDLS and CDR2 is YYNGEE in the germline V gene. The CDR3 loop is CASSERGHYGYTF. In nucleotides, the CDR3 is TGTGCCAGCAGCGAAAGAGGGCACTATGGCTACACCTTC.